This entry describes one T cell receptor beta chain. V lost 4 bases to trimming and J lost 0 bases, with 7 bases between them. Germline CDR1 is MGHRA and CDR2 is YSYEKL. The CDR3 sequence is 14 residues long. The data derive from a study of blood T cell repertoires in COVID-19. The table came from immunoSEQ multiplex PCR; TCRdb's copy has only in-frame clones and leaves some out. The data show 150,000 to 200,000 clones, under 85% seen once. The V and J genes are TRBV4-1 and TRBJ1-3, with D possibly matching TRBD1 (5 bases). Material: peripheral blood. This TCR was sampled from a man older than 75 with COVID-19, enrolled during active disease. The CDR3 spells CASSRQSSGNTIYF. The DNA for the CDR3 is TGCGCCAGCAGCCGACAGAGCTCTGGAAACACCATATATTTT.